These T cell receptor beta chains were read from a single sample in a study of OX40 agonist ivuxolimab in advanced cancers. Assay used: immunoSEQ multiplex PCR; TCRdb lists only in-frame clones, some missing. The sample carries fewer than 120,000 clones, roughly nine tenths recorded once. The material was CD4+ or CD8+ T cells sorted from blood, obtained in a trial of the OX40 agonist ivuxolimab. The receptors shown here come from an adult with an advanced solid tumor such as melanoma, head and neck, liver or kidney cancer. The CDR3 runs from the conserved cysteine through the conserved F or W. The D gene is left open where the match is weak. Only some rows state a clone size, as once, few, many or a class for expanded clones.

clone size	D gene	V gene	J gene	CDR3 protein	CDR3 DNA
NA	NA	TRBV19	TRBJ1-6	CASREAGNSPLHF	TGTGCCAGTAGGGAGGCCGGTAATTCACCCCTCCACTTT
NA	TRBD1	TRBV7-3	TRBJ1-5	CASSVDRGQLINQPQHF	TGTGCCAGCAGCGTCGACAGGGGGCAACTAATAAATCAGCCCCAGCATTTT
NA	NA	TRBV11-2	TRBJ2-5	CASERETQYF	TGTGCCTCAGAAAGGGAGACCCAGTACTTC
NA	NA	TRBV11-3	TRBJ1-1	CASSSIWDSEAFF	TGTGCCAGCAGCTCGATCTGGGACTCTGAAGCTTTCTTT
NA	TRBD1	TRBV5-1	TRBJ2-7	CASSLGQSSYEQYF	TGCGCCAGCAGCCTGGGACAGTCGTCCTACGAGCAGTACTTC
NA	NA	TRBV7-9	TRBJ2-5	CASSLELAERETQYF	TGTGCCAGCAGCTTAGAATTGGCGGAGAGGGAGACCCAGTACTTC
NA	NA	TRBV9	TRBJ1-2	CASSPARADGYTF	TGTGCCAGCAGCCCAGCTCGGGCGGATGGCTACACCTTC
once	NA	TRBV5-1	TRBJ2-3	CASFLGGADTQYF	TGCGCCAGCTTCTTAGGGGGGGCAGATACGCAGTATTTT
NA	NA	TRBV5-1	TRBJ2-7	CASSPRLADYSYEQYF	TGCGCCAGCAGCCCCCGATTAGCGGACTACTCCTACGAGCAGTACTTC
NA	NA	TRBV15	TRBJ1-2	CATSAGYNYGYTF	TGTGCCACCAGTGCAGGGTATAACTATGGCTACACCTTC
NA	NA	TRBV5-4	TRBJ2-4	CASSLGGYIQYF	TGTGCCAGCAGCTTGGGAGGGTACATTCAGTACTTC
few	NA	TRBV18	TRBJ1-5	CASSPAGQEPQHF	TGTGCCAGCTCACCAGCAGGGCAGGAGCCCCAGCATTTT
few	NA	TRBV7-9	TRBJ1-1	CASSLDTRVMNTEAFF	TGTGCCAGCAGCTTAGACACAAGGGTGATGAACACTGAAGCTTTCTTT
NA	TRBD1	TRBV28	TRBJ1-2	CASSRTGDGYTF	TGTGCCAGCAGCAGGACAGGGGATGGCTACACCTTC
NA	NA	TRBV25-1	TRBJ2-7	CASSDFYEQYF	TGTGCCAGCAGTGATTTTTACGAGCAGTACTTC
NA	NA	TRBV9	TRBJ1-1	CASSVEGRDTEAFF	TGTGCCAGCAGCGTAGAGGGGCGCGACACTGAAGCTTTCTTT
NA	NA	TRBV2	TRBJ1-3	CASSEARSRGNTIYF	TGTGCCAGCAGTGAAGCGAGGTCGAGGGGAAACACCATATATTTT
NA	NA	TRBV6-6	TRBJ1-1	CASSYSMVGGTPEAFF	TGTGCCAGCAGTTACTCGATGGTTGGGGGTACCCCTGAAGCTTTCTTT
once	TRBD1	TRBV7-6	TRBJ2-7	CASSLAGQGLSYEQYF	TGTGCCAGCAGCTTAGCGGGACAGGGACTTTCGTACGAGCAGTACTTC
few	NA	TRBV6-5	TRBJ1-2	CASSYSFTGNYGYTF	TGTGCCAGCAGTTACTCGTTTACGGGTAACTATGGCTACACCTTC